The clone carrying this T cell receptor beta chain occurred many times. The antigen is unknown. The CDR3 length is 13 residues. Germline assignment: CDR1 DFQATT and CDR2 SNEGSKA (reference sequence). Trimming stripped 2 bases from V and 2 bases from J, with 9 bases between. TCRdb re-called the 5' RACE reads through MiXCR, storing one row per CDR3 protein. The data contain roughly 350,000 distinct CDR3 sequences, roughly 4% of them singletons. The entry originates in a study of T cells after yellow fever vaccination. Study-wide results and limits: Researchers cautioned that FACS-sorted repertoires could harbor abundant clonotypes contaminating from the bulk population. CD4 and CD8 compartments shared a small share of clonotypes.

Specimen: PBMCs, collected 5 days after the yellow fever booster vaccination. The rearrangement joins TRBV20-1 to TRBJ1-2; D ambiguous. This clonotype was obtained from a man aged 18 to 29 who received the YFV17D yellow fever vaccine. CDR3 protein: CSARWELNYGYTF. The CDR3, as DNA: TGCAGTGCTAGATGGGAATTAAACTATGGCTACACCTTC.